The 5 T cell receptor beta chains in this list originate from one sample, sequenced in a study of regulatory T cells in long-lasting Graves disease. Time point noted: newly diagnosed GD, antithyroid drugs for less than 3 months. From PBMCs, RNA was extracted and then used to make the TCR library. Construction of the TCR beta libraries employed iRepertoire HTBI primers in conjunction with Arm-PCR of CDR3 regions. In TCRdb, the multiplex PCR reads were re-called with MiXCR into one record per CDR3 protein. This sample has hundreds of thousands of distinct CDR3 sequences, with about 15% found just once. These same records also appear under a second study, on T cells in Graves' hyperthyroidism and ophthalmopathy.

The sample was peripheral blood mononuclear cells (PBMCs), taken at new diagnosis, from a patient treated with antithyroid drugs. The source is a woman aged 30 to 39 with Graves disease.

The CDR3 coding sequence is TGTGCCAGCAGCTTTTTAGCTGAAAAACTGTTTTTT. This translates into CASSFLAEKLFF. The chain carries TRBV7-2 and TRBJ1-4; no definite D call. The CDR3 is 12 amino acids. The V gene lost 3 bases and the J gene lost 7 bases, with 6 bases spanning the gap. Germline CDR1 is SGHTA and CDR2 is FQGNSA.

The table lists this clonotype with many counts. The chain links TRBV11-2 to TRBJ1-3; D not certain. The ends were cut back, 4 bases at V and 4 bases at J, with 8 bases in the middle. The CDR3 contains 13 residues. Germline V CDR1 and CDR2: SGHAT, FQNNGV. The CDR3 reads CASSSIGGNTIYF. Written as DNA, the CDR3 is TGTGCCAGCAGCTCCATAGGCGGAAACACCATATATTTT.

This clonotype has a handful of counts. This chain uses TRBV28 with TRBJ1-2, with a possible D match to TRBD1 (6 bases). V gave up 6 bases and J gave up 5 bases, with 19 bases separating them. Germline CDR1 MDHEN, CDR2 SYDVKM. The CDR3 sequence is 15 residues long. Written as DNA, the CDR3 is TGTGCCAGCAGCAAACAGGGATTACAATGGTATGGCTACACCTTC. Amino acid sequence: CASSKQGLQWYGYTF.

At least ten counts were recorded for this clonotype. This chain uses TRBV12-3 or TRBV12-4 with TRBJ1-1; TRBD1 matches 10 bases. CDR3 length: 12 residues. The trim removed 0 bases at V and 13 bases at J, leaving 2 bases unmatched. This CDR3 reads CASSLAGTGVFF. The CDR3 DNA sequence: TGTGCCAGCAGTTTAGCCGGGACAGGGGTTTTCTTT.

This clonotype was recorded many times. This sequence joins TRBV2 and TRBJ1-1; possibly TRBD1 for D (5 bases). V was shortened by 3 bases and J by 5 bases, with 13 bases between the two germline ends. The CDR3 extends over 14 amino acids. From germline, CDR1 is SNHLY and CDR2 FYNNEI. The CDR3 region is CASSDRVGGTEAFF. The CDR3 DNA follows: TGTGCCAGCAGTGACAGGGTGGGGGGAACTGAAGCTTTCTTT. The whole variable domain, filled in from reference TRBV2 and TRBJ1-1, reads EPEVTQTPSHQVTQMGQEVILRCVPISNHLYFYWYRQILGQKVEFLVSFYNNEISEKSEIFDDQFSVERPDGSNFTLKIRSTKLEDSAMYFCASSDRVGGTEAFFGQGTRLTVV.